A selection of T cell receptor beta chains follows, all from one sample in a study of tumor-infiltrating lymphocytes in primary liver carcinoma. TCRdb re-derived calls from the multiplex PCR reads in MiXCR, one entry per CDR3 protein. This sample has about 99,000 distinct CDR3 sequences, with roughly 69% found just once. The sample was liver tumor tissue from sampling region 5. The receptor set was obtained from a woman aged 55-70 years with primary liver carcinoma and hepatitis B virus infection. The CDR3 runs from the conserved cysteine through the conserved F or W. The order of the fields is D gene, clone size, J gene, V gene, CDR3 DNA, CDR3 protein. The D gene is left open where the match is weak. Clone size appears in some rows only: once, few, many, or a class for an expanded clone.

D: .; size: .; J: TRBJ2-3; V: TRBV28; DNA: TGTGCCAGCAGTTCGAGCAGGGGTGAGAGCATAGATACGCAGTATTTT; CDR3: CASSSSRGESIDTQYF
D: .; size: .; J: TRBJ1-6; V: TRBV6-1; DNA: TGTGCCAGCAGTGCAGGATATTCACCCCTCCGCTTT; CDR3: CASSAGYSPLRF
D: TRBD1; size: few; J: TRBJ1-2; V: TRBV19; DNA: TGTGCCAGTAGTATGGCCCGGACAGGCGAGTATGGCTACACCTTC; CDR3: CASSMARTGEYGYTF
D: .; size: .; J: TRBJ2-2; V: TRBV10-2; DNA: TGCACCAGCCGTGAGCGGGACACCGGGGAGCTGTTTTTT; CDR3: CTSRERDTGELFF
D: .; size: .; J: TRBJ1-1; V: TRBV10-3; DNA: TGTGCCATCAATGATCTTGGGGGGCTTACTGAAGCTCTCTTT; CDR3: CAINDLGGLTEALF
D: .; size: few; J: TRBJ2-1; V: TRBV21-1; DNA: TGTGCCAGCAGCCGTCCACGTAGCGTAAGCTCCTACAATGAGCAGTTCTTC; CDR3: CASSRPRSVSSYNEQFF
D: .; size: .; J: TRBJ1-1; V: TRBV28; DNA: TGTGCCAACATGAACCGGATGAACACTGAAGCTTTCTTT; CDR3: CANMNRMNTEAFF
D: TRBD1; size: .; J: TRBJ1-5; V: TRBV12-3/TRBV12-4; DNA: TGTGCCAGCAGTTTAGACGAGGGGGCAGGGTCTCAGCCCCAGCACTTT; CDR3: CASSLDEGAGSQPQHF
D: TRBD1; size: many; J: TRBJ2-3; V: TRBV12-3/TRBV12-4; DNA: TGTGCCACCGACGGGGACAGACCAGATACGCAGTATTTT; CDR3: CATDGDRPDTQYF
D: .; size: .; J: TRBJ2-1; V: TRBV7-8; DNA: TGTGCCAGCAGCTCAGGACGGTCCACCTACAATGAGCACTTCTTC; CDR3: CASSSGRSTYNEHFF
D: TRBD1; size: .; J: TRBJ1-1; V: TRBV28; DNA: TGTGCCAGCAAGGCGGGACAGCGAAACATCGAAGCTTTCTTT; CDR3: CASKAGQRNIEAFF
D: TRBD2; size: .; J: TRBJ2-1; V: TRBV11-2; DNA: TGTGCCAGCAGCTGGACTAGCGGGGCAGAGTGGTTGTTC; CDR3: CASSWTSGAEWLF
D: TRBD1; size: many; J: TRBJ1-5; V: TRBV6-5; DNA: TGTGCCAGCAGTTACTCTAGGGGGACAGGGAATCAGCCCCAGCATTTT; CDR3: CASSYSRGTGNQPQHF
D: .; size: .; J: TRBJ1-4; V: TRBV4-2; DNA: TGTGCCAGCAGCCAACCGCAAGGCCGGAATGAAAAATTGCTTTTT; CDR3: CASSQPQGRNEKLLF
D: .; size: many; J: TRBJ2-7; V: TRBV5-4; DNA: TGTGCCAGCAGCCGGGATTACGAGCAGTACTTC; CDR3: CASSRDYEQYF
D: .; size: .; J: TRBJ1-4; V: TRBV2; DNA: TGTACCAGCAGTGCGACCGGGTTTGGTGAAGAACTGTTTTTT; CDR3: CTSSATGFGEELFF
D: .; size: .; J: TRBJ2-4; V: TRBV6-1; DNA: TGTGCCAGCAGTGAAGTCGGCGGGGGCTTGAACATTCAGTGCTTC; CDR3: CASSEVGGGLNIQCF
D: .; size: .; J: TRBJ2-7; V: TRBV12-3/TRBV12-4; DNA: TGTGCCAGCAGTTTAGGAGGAGGGAGTGTCGACGAGCACTACTTC; CDR3: CASSLGGGSVDEHYF
D: .; size: .; J: TRBJ2-1; V: TRBV6-1; DNA: TGTGCCAGTACATTACAGACCCGATACGATGAGCAGTTCTTC; CDR3: CASTLQTRYDEQFF
D: .; size: .; J: TRBJ1-2; V: TRBV6-1; DNA: TGTGCCTGCAGTGAAATACCTAACTATGGCTACACCTTC; CDR3: CACSEIPNYGYTF
D: TRBD2; size: .; J: TRBJ2-1; V: TRBV5-1; DNA: TGCGCCAGCAGCTTGGAGCGTAGCGGGAGCGCGGCGAATGAGCGGCTCTTC; CDR3: CASSLERSGSAANERLF
D: .; size: .; J: TRBJ2-2; V: TRBV29-1; DNA: TGCAGTGCAACAGGGCTTCTTAACAACGGGGAGCTGTTTTTT; CDR3: CSATGLLNNGELFF
D: .; size: .; J: TRBJ1-5; V: TRBV18; DNA: TGTGCCAGCTTACCGATACAGGTTAGCAATCAGCCCCAGCATTTT; CDR3: CASLPIQVSNQPQHF
D: .; size: many; J: TRBJ2-7; V: TRBV12-3/TRBV12-4; DNA: TGTGCCAGCAGTAGCCGGACCCACCACGAGCAGTACTTC; CDR3: CASSSRTHHEQYF
D: TRBD1; size: .; J: TRBJ1-1; V: TRBV30; DNA: TGTGCCTGGACTGTCGCCTCCCACCGACAGGGTGGTCACACTGAAGCTTTCTTT; CDR3: CAWTVASHRQGGHTEAFF
D: TRBD2; size: .; J: TRBJ2-2; V: TRBV6-1; DNA: TGTGCCAGCAGGCTAGCGGTAGACACCGGGGAGTTGTTTTTT; CDR3: CASRLAVDTGELFF
D: .; size: .; J: TRBJ2-3; V: TRBV11-3; DNA: TGTACCAGCAGACCGTTCGGCGATACGCATTATTTT; CDR3: CTSRPFGDTHYF
D: .; size: medium-sized; J: TRBJ1-1; V: TRBV11-3; DNA: TGTGCCAGCAGCTGGGGGGTGAACACTGAAGCTTTCTTT; CDR3: CASSWGVNTEAFF
D: .; size: .; J: TRBJ1-4; V: TRBV29-1; DNA: TGCAGCGTTGGGTTATTCGGTGGGGGATTTAATGGAAAACTGTTTTTT; CDR3: CSVGLFGGGFNGKLFF
D: .; size: .; J: TRBJ1-1; V: TRBV5-1; DNA: TGCGTCAGCAGCTTGGGGACGGTAAACACTGAAGTTTTCTTT; CDR3: CVSSLGTVNTEVFF
D: .; size: many; J: TRBJ1-2; V: TRBV29-1; DNA: TGCAGCGTCAGACAGATTAACTATGGCTACACCTTC; CDR3: CSVRQINYGYTF